The clone carrying this T cell receptor beta chain is deemed medium-sized. V dropped 5 bases and J dropped 2 bases, with 10 bases sitting between them. Germline V gene sequence: CDR1 LNHDA, CDR2 SQIVND (reference sequence). The CDR3 is 13 residues long. This sample stems from a study of early T cells in non-severe SARS-CoV-2 infection. Individual cDNA molecules received unique molecular identifiers during library preparation. TCRdb used MiXCR to reprocess the 5' RACE reads, holding one entry per CDR3 protein. The data show some 82,000 distinct CDR3 sequences, roughly 6% seen once. Input material: whole blood. This receptor was identified in an adult who was a healthcare worker with PCR-confirmed SARS-CoV-2 infection or an uninfected control (not recorded which). The J gene is TRBJ2-7, the V gene TRBV19, with D unresolved. DNA of the CDR3: TGTGCCAGTAGTGTCCGGGCCGCCTACGAGCAGTACTTC. This sequence encodes CASSVRAAYEQYF. The full variable domain, rest sourced from reference TRBV19 and TRBJ2-7, is DGGITQSPKYLFRKEGQNVTLSCEQNLNHDAMYWYRQDPGQGLRLIYYSQIVNDFQKGDIAEGYSVSREKKESFPLTVTSAQKNPTAFYLCASSVRAAYEQYFGPGTRLTVT.